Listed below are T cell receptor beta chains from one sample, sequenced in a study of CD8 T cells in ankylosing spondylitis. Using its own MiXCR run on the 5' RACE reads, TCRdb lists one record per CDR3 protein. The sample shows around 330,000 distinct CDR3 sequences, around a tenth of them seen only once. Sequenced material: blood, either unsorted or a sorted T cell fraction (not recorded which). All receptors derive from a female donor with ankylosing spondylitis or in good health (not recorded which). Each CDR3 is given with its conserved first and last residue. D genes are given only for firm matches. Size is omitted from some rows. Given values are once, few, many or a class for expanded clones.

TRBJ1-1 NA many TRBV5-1 CASNNRNTEAFF TGCGCCAGCAATAACAGGAACACTGAAGCTTTCTTT
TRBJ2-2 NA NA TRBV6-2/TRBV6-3 CASGTVWNTGELFF TGTGCCAGCGGCACCGTTTGGAACACCGGGGAGCTGTTTTTT
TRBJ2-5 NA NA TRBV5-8 CASRPRLLQETQYF TGTGCCAGCAGACCCAGGCTCCTCCAAGAGACCCAGTACTTC
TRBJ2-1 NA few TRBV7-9 CASKGGGPNEQFF TGTGCCAGCAAGGGGGGGGGACCCAATGAGCAGTTCTTC
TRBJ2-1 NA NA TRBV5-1 CASSLAPTPTSSYNEQFF TGCGCCAGCAGCTTGGCCCCGACCCCGACTAGCTCCTACAATGAGCAGTTCTTC
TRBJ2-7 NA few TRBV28 CASRTLYEQYF TGTGCCAGCAGAACACTCTACGAGCAGTACTTC
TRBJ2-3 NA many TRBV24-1 CATSDTGRTDTQYF TGTGCCACCAGCGATACAGGGAGGACAGATACGCAGTATTTT
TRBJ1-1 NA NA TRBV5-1 CASHLQTTQNTEAFF TGCGCCAGCCACCTCCAGACTACGCAGAACACTGAAGCTTTCTTT
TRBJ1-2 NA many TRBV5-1 CASSLDGGYGYTF TGCGCCAGCAGCTTAGATGGGGGCTATGGCTACACCTTC
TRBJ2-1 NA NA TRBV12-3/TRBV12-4 CASKKTSYNEQFF TGTGCCAGCAAAAAGACCTCCTACAATGAGCAGTTCTTC
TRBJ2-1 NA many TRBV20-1 CSASGLADNEQFF TGCAGTGCTAGCGGGTTAGCGGACAATGAGCAGTTCTTC
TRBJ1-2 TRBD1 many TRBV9 CASSPFAGGRSGYGYTF TGTGCCAGCAGCCCCTTTGCAGGGGGCAGGTCAGGGTATGGCTACACCTTC
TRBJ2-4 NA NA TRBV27 CASSLLVGVLPKNIQYF TGTGCCAGCAGTTTACTCGTGGGGGTTTTGCCCAAAAACATTCAGTACTTC
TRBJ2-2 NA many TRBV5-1 CASSLDPGELFF TGCGCCAGCAGCTTGGATCCCGGGGAGCTGTTTTTT
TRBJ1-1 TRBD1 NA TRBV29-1 CSVASGTVNTEAFF TGCAGCGTTGCGTCCGGGACAGTGAACACTGAAGCTTTCTTT
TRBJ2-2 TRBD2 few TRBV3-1 CASSFGTSGSWNTGELFF TGTGCCAGCAGTTTCGGGACTAGCGGGAGTTGGAACACCGGGGAGCTGTTTTTT
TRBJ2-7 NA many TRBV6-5 CASSYGTMAYEQYF TGTGCCAGCAGTTACGGTACCATGGCATACGAGCAGTACTTC
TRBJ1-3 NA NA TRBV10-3 CVTKIPGPGNTIYF TGTGTCACCAAAATTCCTGGCCCTGGAAACACCATATATTTT
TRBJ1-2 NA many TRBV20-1 CSARDRGAYGYTF TGCAGTGCTAGAGATCGGGGGGCCTATGGCTACACCTTC
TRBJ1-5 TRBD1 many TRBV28 CATRGENQPQHF TGTGCCACCAGGGGGGAGAATCAGCCCCAGCATTTT
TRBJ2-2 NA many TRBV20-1 CSARETGRNTGELFF TGCAGTGCTAGAGAAACAGGGAGGAACACCGGGGAGCTGTTTTTT
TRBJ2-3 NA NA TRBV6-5 CASSYSPGGTTDTQYF TGTGCCAGCAGTTACTCGCCCGGGGGCACCACAGATACGCAGTATTTT
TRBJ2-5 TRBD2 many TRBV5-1 CASSPGDYPSQETQYF TGCGCCAGCAGCCCCGGGGACTATCCCTCCCAAGAGACCCAGTACTTC
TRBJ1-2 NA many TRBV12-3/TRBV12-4 CASRTDHGGGYTF TGTGCCAGCAGGACCGATCATGGGGGTGGCTACACCTTC
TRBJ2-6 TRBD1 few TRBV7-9 CASSWDSVLSGANVLTF TGTGCCAGCAGCTGGGACAGTGTCCTCTCTGGGGCCAACGTCCTGACTTTC